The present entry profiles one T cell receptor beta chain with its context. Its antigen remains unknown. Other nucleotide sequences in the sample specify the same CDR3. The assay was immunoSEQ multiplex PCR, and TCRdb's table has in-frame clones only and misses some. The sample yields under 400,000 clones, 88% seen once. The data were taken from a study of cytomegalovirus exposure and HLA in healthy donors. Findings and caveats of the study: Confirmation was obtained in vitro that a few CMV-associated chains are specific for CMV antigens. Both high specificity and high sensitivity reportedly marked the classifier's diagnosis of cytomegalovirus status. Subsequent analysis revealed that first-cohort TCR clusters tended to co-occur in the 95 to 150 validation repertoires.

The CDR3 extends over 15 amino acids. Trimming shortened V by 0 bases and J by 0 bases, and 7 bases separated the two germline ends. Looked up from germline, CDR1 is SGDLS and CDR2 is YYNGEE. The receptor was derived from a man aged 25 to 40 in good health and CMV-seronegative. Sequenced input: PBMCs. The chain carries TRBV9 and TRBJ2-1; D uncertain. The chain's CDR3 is CASSVGWSSYNEQFF. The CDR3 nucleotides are TGTGCCAGCAGCGTAGGGTGGAGCTCCTACAATGAGCAGTTCTTC.